This TCR beta chain was captured in a study of T cells after yellow fever vaccination. One entry per CDR3 protein results from TCRdb running MiXCR on the 5' RACE reads. The repertoire holds about 96,000 distinct CDR3 sequences, with about 8.2% as singletons. V shed 0 bases and J shed 0 bases, with 14 bases lying between them. The CDR3 is 17 residues long. CDR1 is SGHVS and CDR2 is FNYEAQ in the germline V gene. V gene TRBV7-6 combines with J gene TRBJ1-1, with D possibly TRBD1 on 5 matching bases. The material was CD8+ T cells not binding an NS4B(214-222) dextramer, sorted from PBMCs, obtained roughly 14 days after the first yellow fever vaccination. The clonotype comes from a man aged 18 to 29 who received the YFV17D yellow fever vaccine. CDR3 region: CASSLAPPGEMNTEAFF. CDR3 in DNA: TGTGCCAGCAGCTTAGCCCCTCCGGGGGAAATGAACACTGAAGCTTTCTTT.